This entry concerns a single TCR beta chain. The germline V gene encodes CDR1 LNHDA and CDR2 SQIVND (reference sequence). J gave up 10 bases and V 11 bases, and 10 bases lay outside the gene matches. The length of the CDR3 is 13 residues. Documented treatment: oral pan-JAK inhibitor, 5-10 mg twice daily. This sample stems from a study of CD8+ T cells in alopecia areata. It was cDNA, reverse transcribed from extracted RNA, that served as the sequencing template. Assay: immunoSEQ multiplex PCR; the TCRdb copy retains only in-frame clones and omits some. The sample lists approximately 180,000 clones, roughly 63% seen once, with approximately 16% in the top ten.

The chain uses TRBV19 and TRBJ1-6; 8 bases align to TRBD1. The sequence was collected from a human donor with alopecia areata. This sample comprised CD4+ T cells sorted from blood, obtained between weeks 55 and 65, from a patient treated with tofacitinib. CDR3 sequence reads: CAVRQGMGSPLHF. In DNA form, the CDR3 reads TGTGCCGTACGACAGGGGATGGGCTCACCCCTCCACTTT.